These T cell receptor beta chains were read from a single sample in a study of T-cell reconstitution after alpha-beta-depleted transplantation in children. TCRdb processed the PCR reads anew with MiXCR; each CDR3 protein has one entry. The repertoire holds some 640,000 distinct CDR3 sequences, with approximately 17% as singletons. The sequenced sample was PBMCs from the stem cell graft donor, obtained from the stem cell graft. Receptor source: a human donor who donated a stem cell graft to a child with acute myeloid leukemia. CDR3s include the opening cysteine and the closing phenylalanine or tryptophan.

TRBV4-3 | CASSQDRGAEEKLFF
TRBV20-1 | CSATGRTSNQPQHF
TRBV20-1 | CSARAPSPGAYGYTF
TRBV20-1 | CSAQPGVNTEAFF
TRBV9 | CASSVATPGASNYGYTF
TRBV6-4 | CASGREGGESQYF
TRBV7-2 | CASSFGPGDNEQFF
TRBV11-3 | CASSFHTDTQYF
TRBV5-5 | CASSLAGFNNNYGYTF
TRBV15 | CATSRDENRGDTGELFF
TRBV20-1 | CSARVDGQAHYEQYF
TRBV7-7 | CASSRRASGGNLQETQYF
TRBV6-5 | CASSYGRGGRSEQYF
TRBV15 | CATSSAPYNEQFF
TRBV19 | CASRDWVGNEQFF
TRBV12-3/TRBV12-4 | CASSFDRDSPLHF
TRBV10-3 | CALSSGDRGKDTQYF
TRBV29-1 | CSTETGANYGYTF
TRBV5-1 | CASSLSGTSGGAGDTQYF
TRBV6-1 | CASRERQGREQYF
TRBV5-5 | CASSLFDSAPYNEQFF
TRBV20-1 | CSARRQFTEAFF
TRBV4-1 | CASSQEWDTSYEQYF
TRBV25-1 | CASSGDRESTDTQYF
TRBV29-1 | CSVAGGPGDADNEQFF
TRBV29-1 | CSVAWGSGNTIYF
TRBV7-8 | CASSDGRGQETQYF
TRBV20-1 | CSAPDRTKNIQYF
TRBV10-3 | CAISLAGGYTDTQYF
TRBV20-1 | CSASPAGWGGELFF
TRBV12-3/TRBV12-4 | CASSTSYGYTF
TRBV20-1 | CSAREQYRGTDTQYF
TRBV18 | CASSPGQEGGYTF
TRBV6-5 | CASSYNDISKGSPLHF
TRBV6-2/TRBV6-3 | CASTPSGFQETQYF
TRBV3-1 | CASSHLTVPGGQQFF
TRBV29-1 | CSVEGRGPNEQFF
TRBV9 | CASSFSGDYNEQFF
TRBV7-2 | CASSLSGALDTQYF
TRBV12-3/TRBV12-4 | CASSERGVTDTQYF
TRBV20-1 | CSARDPLLGVGEQFF
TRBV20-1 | CSARATRSGGVYNEQFF
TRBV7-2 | CASSLATRSGELFF
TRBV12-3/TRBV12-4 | CASSLPHLANNEQFF
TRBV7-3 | CASSERSTSNTGELFF
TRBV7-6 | CASSRDFNTGELFF
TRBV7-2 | CASSSTGTRGNEQFF
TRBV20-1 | CSAYSTGYSNQPQHF